One sample yielded the 21 T cell receptor beta chains listed below, sequenced in a study of T cells in tumors after PD-1 blockade. Assay: immunoSEQ multiplex PCR; the TCRdb copy retains only in-frame clones and omits some. Of about 4,200 clones listed, around 73% are singletons. Time point reported: first of two pre-therapy site-matched biopsies roughly eight weeks apart. The input for sequencing was tumor tissue, taken before anti-PD-1 treatment. The receptors derive from a human donor with basal cell carcinoma.

The J gene is TRBJ2-6, the V gene TRBV7-9; D unclear. The V and J ends lost 2 bases and 3 bases respectively, with 2 bases between them. The length of the CDR3 is 13 residues. Looked up from germline, CDR1 is SEHNR and CDR2 is FQNEAQ (reference sequence). The CDR3 bases are TGTGCCAGCAGCTTATATGGGGCCAACGTCCTGACTTTC. It translates to CASSLYGANVLTF.

By proportion, this clone is large (0.1 to 1%). V gene TRBV5-5 combines with J gene TRBJ2-1; TRBD1 or TRBD2 may be the D gene (5 bases each). The germline V and J ends were trimmed by 0 bases and 4 bases, with 11 bases remaining between them. The CDR3 length is 15 residues. Looked up from germline, CDR1 is SGHKS and CDR2 is YYEKEE (reference sequence). The CDR3 here is CASSLAGTGYNEQFF. The CDR3 DNA reads as TGTGCCAGCAGCTTGGCAGGGACGGGATACAATGAGCAGTTCTTC.

This clone was observed once. The chain recombines TRBV6-5 with TRBJ2-4; D might be TRBD1 (5 bases). Trimming stripped 4 bases from V and 6 bases from J, with 13 bases between. This CDR3 is 14 amino acids long. Germline loops: CDR1 MNHEY, CDR2 SVGAGI. The CDR3 reads CASSFQGVGNIQYF. In DNA, the CDR3 is TGTGCCAGCAGTTTTCAGGGTGTAGGAAACATTCAGTACTTC.

This clone was counted only a few times. The chain carries TRBV2 and TRBJ1-5; 11 bases agree with TRBD1. Unmatched junction bases numbered 4, after V lost 5 bases and J lost 4 bases. Germline V gene lookup returns CDR1 SNHLY and CDR2 FYNNEI. The CDR3 consists of 15 residues. CDR3 residues: CASSPGQGANQPQHF. The CDR3 nucleotides are TGTGCCAGCAGTCCCGGACAGGGGGCTAATCAGCCCCAGCATTTT.

This clone is labeled medium-sized. This same CDR3 is encoded by further DNA sequences in the sample. CDR3 sequence reads: CASSQVSGGADEQFF. CDR3 bases: TGTGCCAGCAGCCAAGTGAGCGGGGGGGCGGATGAGCAGTTCTTC. The chain combines TRBV3-1 (or the pseudogene TRBV3-2) with TRBJ2-1; TRBD2 matches at 10 bases. The CDR3 spans 15 residues. Germline V CDR1 and CDR2: LGHDT, YNNKEL (reference sequence). V dropped 1 base and J dropped 8; count of bases not matched to a gene: 5.

V usage is TRBV5-8 and J usage is TRBJ2-3; 14 nucleotides line up with TRBD2. The CDR3 runs 19 residues. From germline, CDR1 is SGHTS and CDR2 YDEGEE. V lost 4 bases to trimming and J lost 0 bases; unmatched junction nucleotides: 10. This CDR3 is CASSMHLGLAGASTDTQYF. In nucleotides, the CDR3 is TGTGCCAGCAGCATGCACCTGGGACTAGCGGGAGCTAGCACAGATACGCAGTATTTT.

J is TRBJ2-2 and V is TRBV7-9; D remains ambiguous. The CDR3 contains 16 residues. Trimming pared 2 bases from V and 4 bases from J, leaving 14 bases between. Germline CDR1 is SEHNR and CDR2 is FQNEAQ (reference sequence). DNA of the CDR3: TGTGCCAGCAGCTTACTCGCCCGGAGTGGCACCGGGGAGCTGTTTTTT. This translates into CASSLLARSGTGELFF.

This clone appeared a few times. The chain carries TRBV29-1 and TRBJ2-7, with 7 bases that match TRBD2. CDR1 SQVTM and CDR2 ANQGSEA come from the germline V gene. The V and J ends lost 7 bases and 6 bases, in that order; junction bases with no gene match: 9. The CDR3 is made up of 12 amino acids. The DNA for the CDR3 is TGCAGCGCTCAGGGACTAAAGAGCGAGCAGTACTTC. Translating gives CSAQGLKSEQYF.

The chain employs TRBV2 and TRBJ2-5; D uncertain. The germline V gene encodes CDR1 SNHLY and CDR2 FYNNEI. Trimming removed 5 bases from V and 5 bases from J, with 9 bases in between. The CDR3 length is 12 residues. The CDR3 DNA sequence: TGTGCCAGCAGTTGGACGGCGGAGACCCAGTACTTC. Protein product: CASSWTAETQYF.

This clone was seen a few times. V is TRBV11-1 and J is TRBJ2-1, with D perhaps being TRBD1 or TRBD2 (5 bases each). From germline, CDR1 is SGHAT and CDR2 FQDESV (reference sequence). The CDR3 runs 13 residues. V was shortened by 5 bases and J by 12 bases, with 17 bases between the two germline ends. In nucleotides, the CDR3 is TGTGCCAGCAGCCTGGGACCGTCCAAGGGGCAGTTCTTC. Its protein is CASSLGPSKGQFF.

The chain joins TRBV28 to TRBJ1-2; 8 bases fit TRBD1. Germline V gives CDR1 MDHEN, CDR2 SYDVKM. CDR3 length: 13 amino acids. J gave up 8 bases and V 5 bases, and 7 bases lay outside the gene matches. CDR3 DNA sequence: TGTGCCAGCAGTGCGACAGGGGCGGGGGGCTACACCTTC. Encoded protein: CASSATGAGGYTF.

The chain couples TRBV9 to TRBJ1-2; TRBD1 aligns across 12 bases. J was trimmed by 6 bases and V by 0 bases; bases with no gene match: 15. CDR1 and CDR2 from the germline V gene are SGDLS and YYNGEE. This CDR3 is built from 19 residues. In nucleotides, the CDR3 is TGTGCCAGCAGCGTAGTATTCAGGGACAGGGGGCGACGAATGGATGGCTACACCTTC. This encodes CASSVVFRDRGRRMDGYTF.

The V gene is TRBV5-1, the J gene TRBJ1-1, with D perhaps matching TRBD1 (6 bases). The germline gives CDR1 SGHRS, CDR2 YFSETQ. The V end lost 4 bases, the J end lost 1 base, and 14 bases lay between the germline ends. The CDR3 consists of 15 residues. This chain's CDR3 is CASSHSATGNTEAFF. The CDR3 DNA is TGCGCCAGCAGCCACTCGGCGACAGGGAACACTGAAGCTTTCTTT.

The rearrangement links TRBV6-5 to TRBJ2-7; a weak D match, TRBD1 (5 bases). V was trimmed by 2 bases and J by 6 bases, leaving 8 bases between them. From germline, CDR1 is MNHEY and CDR2 SVGAGI. This CDR3 contains 12 residues. The DNA for the CDR3 is TGTGCCAGCAGTTACCGGCAGGGCGAGCAGTACTTC. The encoded protein is CASSYRQGEQYF.

This chain connects TRBV7-2 to TRBJ2-4; 11 bases match TRBD2. V lost 5 bases and J lost 6; bases outside the gene matches: 12. The CDR3 runs to 17 residues. Germline assignment: CDR1 SGHTA and CDR2 FQGNSA. The CDR3 region is CASSPSPASGGTNIQYF. The CDR3 DNA follows: TGTGCCAGCAGCCCCTCCCCGGCTAGCGGGGGGACAAACATTCAGTACTTC.

The rearrangement joins TRBV2 to TRBJ1-4; D gene unclear. The CDR3 runs to 14 residues. Germline loops: CDR1 SNHLY, CDR2 FYNNEI. The V end lost 2 bases, the J end lost 5 bases, and 9 bases lay between the germline ends. The CDR3 DNA reads as TGTGCCAGCAGTGAAAAGGGAAGAAATGAAAAACTGTTTTTT. Its protein product is CASSEKGRNEKLFF. The full variable domain, with the rest looked up from reference TRBV2 and TRBJ1-4, is EPEVTQTPSHQVTQMGQEVILRCVPISNHLYFYWYRQILGQKVEFLVSFYNNEISEKSEIFDDQFSVERPDGSNFTLKIRSTKLEDSAMYFCASSEKGRNEKLFFGSGTQLSVL.

The V and J genes are TRBV6-5 and TRBJ2-7; 11 bases are a match to TRBD2. Germline values: CDR1 MNHEY, CDR2 SVGAGI. This CDR3 spans 15 amino acids. V was clipped by 5 bases and J by 4 bases; unmatched bases: 7. The CDR3 loop reads CASSISGGAFYEQYF. The CDR3 DNA reads TGTGCCAGCAGTATTAGCGGGGGGGCGTTTTACGAGCAGTACTTC.

The chain employs TRBV5-1 and TRBJ1-1; tentative D call: TRBD1 (6 bases). The length of the CDR3 is 13 residues. Trimming removed 4 bases at V and 6 bases at J, with 13 bases between. Germline loops: CDR1 SGHRS, CDR2 YFSETQ. This CDR3 is CASSHLDSPEAFF. Written as DNA, the CDR3 is TGCGCCAGCAGCCACTTGGACAGTCCTGAAGCTTTCTTT.

The chain has TRBV2 and TRBJ2-7; D not certain. The CDR3 is 10 amino acids. Trimming stripped 6 bases from V and 3 bases from J, with 3 bases between. Germline V gene data show CDR1 as SNHLY and CDR2 as FYNNEI. CDR3 region: CASRLYEQYF. CDR3 in DNA: TGTGCCAGCAGACTCTACGAGCAGTACTTC.

J is TRBJ2-7 and V is TRBV3-1 (or the pseudogene TRBV3-2); tentative D call: TRBD1 (5 bases). The V and J ends lost 2 bases and 0 bases respectively, with 14 bases between them. The CDR3 has 16 amino acids. The germline V gene has CDR1 LGHDT and CDR2 YNNKEL (reference sequence). The CDR3 coding sequence is TGTGCCAGCAGCCAAATCACACAGGTCTCCTCCTACGAGCAGTACTTC. Encoded protein: CASSQITQVSSYEQYF.

This clone is a singleton in its sample. The rearrangement uses TRBV12-3 or TRBV12-4 and TRBJ2-1; maybe TRBD2 (7 bases). The V and J ends lost 7 bases and 8 bases respectively, with 12 bases between them. The CDR3 runs 12 residues. CDR3 sequence reads: CASNPGGHEQFF. DNA of the CDR3: TGTGCCAGCAACCCCGGGGGGCATGAGCAGTTCTTC.